What follows are 23 T cell receptor beta chains derived from one specimen sequenced in a study of beta chain features in type 1 diabetes. What was sequenced were expressed TCRB transcripts, since all of the isolated RNA had been reverse transcribed. Produced via immunoSEQ multiplex PCR; TCRdb's table is partial and in-frame only. The sample gives about 290,000 clones, around 7.3% of which show up once; 1% is in the top ten. Material for sequencing was central memory CD4+ T cells from blood. These TCRs come from a woman in her late teens or twenties in good health.

This clone was counted between two and nine times. The sample has other DNA sequences that encode this CDR3 too. The chain has TRBV6-5 and TRBJ2-7; possibly TRBD1 for D (5 bases). In germline, CDR1 is MNHEY, CDR2 SVGAGI. Trimming cost V 6 bases and J 1 base, with 10 bases left between them. CDR3 length: 13 residues. The CDR3 region is CASSLGQSYEQYV. CDR3 coding DNA: TGTGCCAGCAGCCTCGGACAATCCTACGAGCAGTACGTC.

Worth noting for this clone: Other DNA sequences from this sample encode an identical CDR3 as well. The chain links TRBV7-2 to TRBJ1-2; D possibly corresponds to TRBD1 (6 bases). Trimming cost V 5 bases and J 0 bases, with 10 bases left between them. There are 14 residues in the CDR3. The germline V gene encodes CDR1 SGHTA and CDR2 FQGNSA. CDR3 region: CASSPNRANYGYTF. In nucleotides, the CDR3 is TGTGCCAGCAGCCCAAACAGGGCTAACTATGGCTACACCTTC. Filled out from reference TRBV7-2 and TRBJ1-2, the complete variable domain reads GAGVSQSPSNKVTEKGKDVELRCDPISGHTALYWYRQSLGQGLEFLIYFQGNSAPDKSGLPSDRFSAERTGGSVSTLTIQRTQQEDSAVYLCASSPNRANYGYTFGSGTRLTVV.

CDR3 sequence (DNA): TGTGCCAGCAGTGTATTTCCAGGGCAAGAGACCCAGTACTTC. Its protein product is CASSVFPGQETQYF. The chain uses TRBV2 and TRBJ2-5; maybe TRBD1 (5 bases). The germline gives CDR1 SNHLY, CDR2 FYNNEI. This CDR3 has 14 amino acids. The V gene lost 4 bases and the J gene lost 2 bases, with 11 bases spanning the gap. Full variable domain (remainder filled in from reference TRBV2 and TRBJ2-5): EPEVTQTPSHQVTQMGQEVILRCVPISNHLYFYWYRQILGQKVEFLVSFYNNEISEKSEIFDDQFSVERPDGSNFTLKIRSTKLEDSAMYFCASSVFPGQETQYFGPGTRLLVL.

This clone was seen a few times. The chain combines TRBV11-2 with TRBJ1-1, with D maybe TRBD1 (6 bases). The CDR3 is 14 residues long. CDR1 and CDR2 (germline): SGHAT, FQNNGV. Trimming pared 6 bases from V and 4 bases from J, leaving 15 bases between. The DNA of the CDR3 is TGTGCCAGCAGTCTGGACAGACGGGGCACTGAAGCTTTCTTT. As protein: CASSLDRRGTEAFF.

This sequence joins TRBV6-5 and TRBJ1-1, with D maybe TRBD1 (5 bases). Germline V lookup: CDR1 MNHEY, CDR2 SVGAGI. V gave up 6 bases and J gave up 0 bases, with 11 bases separating them. The CDR3 is made up of 14 amino acids. CDR3 region: CASRETVMNTEAFF. In nucleotides, the CDR3 is TGTGCCAGCAGAGAGACAGTAATGAACACTGAAGCTTTCTTT.

This clone has just a few counts. The rearrangement links TRBV25-1 to TRBJ2-2, with D perhaps TRBD2 (5 bases). V was clipped by 5 bases and J by 5 bases, with 15 bases between them. The germline V gene encodes CDR1 MGHDK and CDR2 SYGVNS. This CDR3 contains 15 residues. The CDR3, as DNA: TGTGCCAGCAGTCGGGGTCTTCTAGATACCGGGGAGCTGTTTTTT. Protein: CASSRGLLDTGELFF.

There are a few counts of this clone. The gene calls are TRBV7-2 and TRBJ2-1; D is uncertain. V lost 1 base to trimming and J lost 6 bases, with 10 bases between them. CDR1 is SGHTA and CDR2 is FQGNSA in the germline V gene. This CDR3 spans 14 amino acids. CDR3 residues: CASSLERQVNEQFF. CDR3 sequence (DNA): TGTGCCAGCAGCTTAGAACGGCAGGTCAATGAGCAGTTCTTC.

This chain uses TRBV30 with TRBJ1-2, with D tentatively TRBD1 (6 bases). The V gene lost 4 bases and the J gene lost 5 bases, with 17 bases spanning the gap. Germline CDR1 GTSNPN, CDR2 SVGIG (reference sequence). The CDR3 is made up of 14 amino acids. The CDR3, as DNA: TGTGCCTGGAACAGGGTCGGTATAGGGTATGGCTACACCTTC. This encodes CAWNRVGIGYGYTF.

The rearrangement links TRBV25-1 to TRBJ1-1; D uncertain. The CDR3 runs 12 residues. Trimming stripped 7 bases from V and 1 base from J, with 7 bases between. Germline V gene lookup returns CDR1 MGHDK and CDR2 SYGVNS. For the CDR3, the DNA is TGTGCCAGCACAGCCACGAACACTGAAGCTTTCTTT. Encoded protein: CASTATNTEAFF.

The rearrangement joins TRBV6-6 to TRBJ2-5; D perhaps matches TRBD1 (6 bases). The last part of the DNA fits TRBJ2-7 better; the J call may be wrong. Germline V gene sequence: CDR1 MNHNY, CDR2 SVGAGI (reference sequence). CDR3 length: 14 amino acids. CDR3 region: CASRDSSFAYEQYF. The CDR3, as DNA: TGTGCCAGCAGGGACAGCAGTTTTGCCTACGAGCAGTACTTC.

The chain combines TRBV12-2 with TRBJ2-3; the table's D call TRBD2 went unverified against the DNA. TRBV12-2 is given as a pseudogene. The CDR3 spans 13 residues. This CDR3 reads CASRSPFSDTQYF. CDR3 DNA sequence: TGTGCAAGTCGCTCCCCCTTCTCTGATACGCAGTATTTT.

V usage is TRBV5-6 and J usage is TRBJ2-1; 12 bases map to TRBD1. Germline CDR1 reads SGHDT; CDR2 reads YYEEEE. Unmatched junction bases numbered 9, after V lost 3 bases and J lost 5 bases. The CDR3 has 17 amino acids. As DNA, the CDR3 is TGTGCCAGCAGCTCGAGCGTCTGGGACAGGGGGCACAATGAGCAGTTCTTC. Its protein is CASSSSVWDRGHNEQFF.

V and J are TRBV18 and TRBJ2-3, with a possible D match to TRBD2 (5 bases). CDR3 length: 15 amino acids. Trimming left V 6 bases short and J 0 bases short, with 13 bases between. Per the germline V gene, CDR1 is KGHSH and CDR2 is LQKENI. The DNA of the CDR3 is TGTGCCAGCTCTGGACCGGGATCTAGCACAGATACGCAGTATTTT. It yields the protein CASSGPGSSTDTQYF.

Many counts were recorded for this clone. The chain recombines TRBV7-9 with TRBJ2-6; D is uncertain. The V gene's germline CDR1 is SEHNR and CDR2 FQNEAQ (reference sequence). Trimming left V 3 bases short and J 4 bases short, with 10 bases between. The CDR3 contains 15 residues. The CDR3 DNA sequence: TGTGCCAGCAGCTTTGGAATACCCGGGGCCAACGTCCTGACTTTC. It yields the protein CASSFGIPGANVLTF. The variable domain in full, completed from reference TRBV7-9 and TRBJ2-6, reads DTGVSQNPRHKITKRGQNVTFRCDPISEHNRLYWYRQTLGQGPEFLTYFQNEAQLEKSRLLSDRFSAERPKGSFSTLEIQRTEQGDSAMYLCASSFGIPGANVLTFGAGSRLTVL.

This clone has at least ten counts. The rearrangement uses TRBV14 and TRBJ2-6; 7 bases agree with TRBD1. The V and J ends lost 5 bases and 12 bases, in that order; junction bases with no gene match: 10. Germline CDR1 reads SGHDN; CDR2 reads FVKESK. The CDR3 is 14 residues long. CDR3 coding DNA: TGTGCCAGCAGCTCCTATGGACAGGCCCCCGTCCTGACTTTC. Residues: CASSSYGQAPVLTF. The full variable domain, in which reference TRBV14 and TRBJ2-6 provide the parts outside the CDR3, is EAGVTQFPSHSVIEKGQTVTLRCDPISGHDNLYWYRRVMGKEIKFLLHFVKESKQDESGMPNNRFLAERTGGTYSTLKVQPAELEDSGVYFCASSSYGQAPVLTFGAGSRLTVL.

This clone appeared many times. The sample carries other DNA sequences with the same CDR3. The chain couples TRBV7-2 to TRBJ2-1; TRBD2 aligns across 8 bases. Trimming took 1 base from V and 7 from J; bases not matched to a gene: 3. This CDR3 has 14 amino acids. Germline-derived CDR1 and CDR2 are SGHTA and FQGNSA. The CDR3, as DNA: TGTGCCAGCAGCTTAGAGCGGGAGTCAAATGAGCAGTTCTTC. Translating it yields CASSLERESNEQFF.

In its sample, this clone was seen a few times. V usage is TRBV5-1 and J usage is TRBJ2-1; 11 nucleotides match TRBD2. Germline V gives CDR1 SGHRS, CDR2 YFSETQ. The CDR3 covers 17 residues. V was clipped by 0 bases and J by 7 bases; unmatched bases: 9. CDR3 DNA sequence: TGCGCCAGCAGCTTGGGGTTAGCGGGAGGGCCCGTGAATGAGCAGTTCTTC. Encoded protein: CASSLGLAGGPVNEQFF.

DNA for the CDR3: TGTGCCAGCAGCTCAGGGCAGCTTTACAATGAGCAGTTCTTC. Residues: CASSSGQLYNEQFF. The rearrangement links TRBV7-2 to TRBJ2-1; maybe TRBD1 (5 bases). Deletions cut 4 bases from V and 4 bases from J, with 11 bases between. This CDR3 contains 14 residues. CDR1 is SGHTA, CDR2 FQGNSA, per germline.

CDR3 DNA: TGTGCCTGGAACGACAGAGGGGCCTCTGAAAAACTGTTTTTT. Its translation is CAWNDRGASEKLFF. This sequence joins TRBV30 and TRBJ1-4; D is possibly TRBD1 (5 bases). The germline CDR1 and CDR2 sequences are GTSNPN and SVGIG (reference sequence). The V end was cut by 4 bases, the J end by 7 bases, with 16 bases between. The CDR3 extends over 14 amino acids.

The chain uses TRBV7-9 and TRBJ2-7; D ambiguous. Germline V CDR1 and CDR2: SEHNR, FQNEAQ (reference sequence). CDR3 length equals 15 residues. V lost 3 bases to trimming and J lost 0 bases, with 12 bases between them. CDR3 sequence (DNA): TGTGCCAGCAGCTTCCTAACAGTGGGCTCCTACGAGCAGTACGTC. Its translation is CASSFLTVGSYEQYV.

This clone was counted between two and nine times. This clone may be a read error of a much larger clone one base away. The chain combines TRBV7-9 with TRBJ2-1; D is unclear. The CDR3 is 11 residues long. Trimming cost V 3 bases and J 8 bases, with 5 bases left between them. Germline CDR1 is SEHNR and CDR2 is FQNEAQ (reference sequence). CDR3 nucleotides: TGTGCCAGCAGCTTTTACGATGAGCAGTTCTTC. It translates to CASSFYDEQFF.

The gene calls are TRBV5-1 and TRBJ2-1; D possibly matches TRBD1 or TRBD2 (5 bases each). V lost 4 bases and J lost 0, with 8 bases in between. The germline gives CDR1 SGHRS, CDR2 YFSETQ. The CDR3 covers 14 residues. Written as DNA, the CDR3 is TGCGCCAGCAGCCCCGGGGCCTCCTACAATGAGCAGTTCTTC. Amino acids: CASSPGASYNEQFF. Variable domain in full (rest from reference TRBV5-1 and TRBJ2-1): KAGVTQTPRYLIKTRGQQVTLSCSPISGHRSVSWYQQTPGQGLQFLFEYFSETQRNKGNFPGRFSGRQFSNSRSEMNVSTLELGDSALYLCASSPGASYNEQFFGPGTRLTVL.

At least ten counts were recorded for this clone. The chain joins TRBV11-2 to TRBJ2-3; D remains unclear. Germline V gene sequence: CDR1 SGHAT, CDR2 FQNNGV. This CDR3 spans 16 amino acids. V lost 1 base and J 0 bases, leaving 11 bases between the germline ends. The CDR3 region is CASSLAGYTSTDTQYF. The CDR3 DNA follows: TGTGCCAGCAGCTTAGCTGGGTATACTAGCACAGATACGCAGTATTTT.